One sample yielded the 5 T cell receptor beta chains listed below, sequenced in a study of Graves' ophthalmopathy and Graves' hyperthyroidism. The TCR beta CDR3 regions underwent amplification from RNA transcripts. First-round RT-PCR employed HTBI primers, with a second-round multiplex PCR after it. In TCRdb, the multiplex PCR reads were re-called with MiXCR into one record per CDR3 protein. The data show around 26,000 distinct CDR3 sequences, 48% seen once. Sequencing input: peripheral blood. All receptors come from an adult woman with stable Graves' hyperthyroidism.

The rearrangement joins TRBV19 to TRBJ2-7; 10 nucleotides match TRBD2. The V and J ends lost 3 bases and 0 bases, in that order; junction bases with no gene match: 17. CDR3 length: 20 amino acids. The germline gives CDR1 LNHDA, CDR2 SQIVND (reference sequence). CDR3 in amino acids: CASSILARTSGGIGSYEQYF. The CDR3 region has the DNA TGTGCCAGTAGTATTTTGGCTAGGACTAGCGGCGGGATAGGCTCCTACGAGCAGTACTTC.

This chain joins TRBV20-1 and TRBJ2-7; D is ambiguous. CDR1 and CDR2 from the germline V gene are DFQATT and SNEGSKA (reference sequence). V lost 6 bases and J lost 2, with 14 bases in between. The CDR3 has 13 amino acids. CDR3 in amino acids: CSATVGLAYEQYF. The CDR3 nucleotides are TGCAGTGCAACGGTGGGTTTAGCCTACGAGCAGTACTTC.

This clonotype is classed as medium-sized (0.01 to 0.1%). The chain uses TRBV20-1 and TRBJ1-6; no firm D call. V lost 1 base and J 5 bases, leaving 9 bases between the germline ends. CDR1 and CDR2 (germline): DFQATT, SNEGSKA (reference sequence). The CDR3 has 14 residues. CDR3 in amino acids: CSARVPGDNSPLHF. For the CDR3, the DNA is TGCAGTGCTAGAGTCCCAGGAGATAATTCACCCCTCCACTTT.

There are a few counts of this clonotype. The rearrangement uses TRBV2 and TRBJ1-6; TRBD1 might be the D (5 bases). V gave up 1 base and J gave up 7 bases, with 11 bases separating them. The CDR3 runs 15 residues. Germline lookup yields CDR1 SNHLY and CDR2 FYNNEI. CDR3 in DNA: TGTGCCAGCAGTGAAGAGGAGGGACGGAATTCACCCCTCCACTTT. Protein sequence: CASSEEEGRNSPLHF. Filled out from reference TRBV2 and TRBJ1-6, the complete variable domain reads EPEVTQTPSHQVTQMGQEVILRCVPISNHLYFYWYRQILGQKVEFLVSFYNNEISEKSEIFDDQFSVERPDGSNFTLKIRSTKLEDSAMYFCASSEEEGRNSPLHFGNGTRLTVT.

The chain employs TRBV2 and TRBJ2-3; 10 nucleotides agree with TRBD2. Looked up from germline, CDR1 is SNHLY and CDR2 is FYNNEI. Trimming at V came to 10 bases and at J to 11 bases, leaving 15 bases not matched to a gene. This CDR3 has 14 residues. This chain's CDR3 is CATLAGASYNEQYF. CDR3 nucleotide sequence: TGTGCCACCCTAGCGGGGGCCTCCTACAATGAGCAGTATTTT. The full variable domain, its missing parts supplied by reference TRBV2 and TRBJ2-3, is EPEVTQTPSHQVTQMGQEVILRCVPISNHLYFYWYRQILGQKVEFLVSFYNNEISEKSEIFDDQFSVERPDGSNFTLKIRSTKLEDSAMYFCATLAGASYNEQYFGPGTRLTVL.